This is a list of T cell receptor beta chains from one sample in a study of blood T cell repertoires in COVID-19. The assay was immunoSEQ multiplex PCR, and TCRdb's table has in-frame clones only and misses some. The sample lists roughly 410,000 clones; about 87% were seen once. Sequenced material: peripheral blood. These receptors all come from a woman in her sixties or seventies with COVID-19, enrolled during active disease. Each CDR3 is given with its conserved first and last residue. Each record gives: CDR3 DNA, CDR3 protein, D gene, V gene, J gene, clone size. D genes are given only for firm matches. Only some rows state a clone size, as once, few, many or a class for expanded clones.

DNA: TGTGCCAGCTCACCACCGTCCCTAGGCTACACCTTC
CDR3: CASSPPSLGYTF
D: -
V: TRBV18
J: TRBJ1-2
size: -

DNA: TGTGCCAGCAGCCGGACAGGGGGCACAGATACGCAGTATTTT
CDR3: CASSRTGGTDTQYF
D: TRBD1
V: TRBV3-1/TRBV3-2
J: TRBJ2-3
size: -

DNA: TGTGCCACCAGCACAGGTCCACGAATGACAGGCTACAATGAGCAGTTCTTC
CDR3: CATSTGPRMTGYNEQFF
D: -
V: TRBV15
J: TRBJ2-1
size: -

DNA: TGTGCCAGCAGCGTAGGGACTAGCGGACAAGAGACCCAGTACTTC
CDR3: CASSVGTSGQETQYF
D: TRBD2
V: TRBV9
J: TRBJ2-5
size: -

DNA: TGTGCCAGCAGCTTGGCTGGGGGCCGTCTGGATACGCAGTATTTT
CDR3: CASSLAGGRLDTQYF
D: -
V: TRBV5-4
J: TRBJ2-3
size: -

DNA: TGTGCCAGCAGCTGGACAGGGACATACGACGAGCAGTACTTC
CDR3: CASSWTGTYDEQYF
D: TRBD1
V: TRBV27
J: TRBJ2-7
size: -

DNA: TGTGCCAGCAGCCAAGAACTGGCGGGGAGCTCCTACGAGCAGTACTTC
CDR3: CASSQELAGSSYEQYF
D: -
V: TRBV4-2
J: TRBJ2-7
size: -

DNA: TGTGCCAGCAGCTTATCCTCAGCTAGCGGGGGGGCCAGAGATACGCAGTATTTT
CDR3: CASSLSSASGGARDTQYF
D: TRBD2
V: TRBV7-2
J: TRBJ2-3
size: -

DNA: TGTGCCAGCAGTTCTGACTTTGACACTGAAGCTTTCTTT
CDR3: CASSSDFDTEAFF
D: -
V: TRBV12-3/TRBV12-4
J: TRBJ1-1
size: -

DNA: TGCGCCAGCAGTTCAGAACTCTTACCGGGCACTGAAGCTTTCTTT
CDR3: CASSSELLPGTEAFF
D: -
V: TRBV5-1
J: TRBJ1-1
size: few

DNA: TGTGCCAGCAGCCTACAGGTGGGCGTCACTGAAGCTTTCTTT
CDR3: CASSLQVGVTEAFF
D: -
V: TRBV7-8
J: TRBJ1-1
size: -

DNA: TGCGCCAGCAGCCAAGATCGGAGGGCTCGGCAGCCCCAGCATTTT
CDR3: CASSQDRRARQPQHF
D: -
V: TRBV4-1
J: TRBJ1-5
size: -

DNA: TGTGCCAGCAGCTTAGCGCTTATGAGCGGGGAGCTGTTTTTT
CDR3: CASSLALMSGELFF
D: -
V: TRBV7-2
J: TRBJ2-2
size: -

DNA: TGTGCCAGCAGCCGAGCCAGCAGGGGGCCCGAATTGATCTTT
CDR3: CASSRASRGPELIF
D: TRBD1
V: TRBV3-1/TRBV3-2
J: TRBJ1-1
size: -

DNA: TGCGCCAGCAGCCCTCTCGGGGGGACAACAAACACCGGGGAGCTGTTTTTT
CDR3: CASSPLGGTTNTGELFF
D: -
V: TRBV4-1
J: TRBJ2-2
size: -

DNA: TGTGCCTGGAATTGGTTGGTAGTCACTGAAGCTTTCTTT
CDR3: CAWNWLVVTEAFF
D: -
V: TRBV30
J: TRBJ1-1
size: -

DNA: TGTGCCAGCAGCCCCCAAGAGGGGGCAAACACTGAAGCTTTCTTT
CDR3: CASSPQEGANTEAFF
D: TRBD1
V: TRBV11-2
J: TRBJ1-1
size: -

DNA: TGTGCCAGCAGAATGGGCCCTGGTACGCAGTATTTT
CDR3: CASRMGPGTQYF
D: -
V: TRBV7-9
J: TRBJ2-3
size: -

DNA: TGTGCCAGCATACGGGAAAGAGCTAACTATGGCTACACCTTC
CDR3: CASIRERANYGYTF
D: -
V: TRBV2
J: TRBJ1-2
size: -

DNA: TGTGCCAGCAGCTTGGGGGACAGGGGGCTTTCCTCTGGAAACACCATATATTTT
CDR3: CASSLGDRGLSSGNTIYF
D: TRBD1
V: TRBV5-6
J: TRBJ1-3
size: -

DNA: TGTGCCAGCAGCTTAGACGTTTGGCGGGACGACGAGCAGTACTTC
CDR3: CASSLDVWRDDEQYF
D: -
V: TRBV7-2
J: TRBJ2-7
size: -

DNA: TGTGCCAGCAGTTCTACAGGGGAAGTTCAGCCCCAGCATTTT
CDR3: CASSSTGEVQPQHF
D: TRBD1
V: TRBV6-5
J: TRBJ1-5
size: -

DNA: TGTGCCAGCAGTTACTCGGTGGACAGGCTTCTGTTTTTT
CDR3: CASSYSVDRLLFF
D: TRBD1
V: TRBV6-5
J: TRBJ1-4
size: -

DNA: TGCAGTGCTAGTCCTGGAGGGAATCAGCCCCAGCATTTT
CDR3: CSASPGGNQPQHF
D: -
V: TRBV20-1
J: TRBJ1-5
size: -

DNA: TGTGCCAGCAGTTCCTGGGACTCCAGAGCCAAAAACATTCAGTACTTC
CDR3: CASSSWDSRAKNIQYF
D: -
V: TRBV27
J: TRBJ2-4
size: -

DNA: TGTGCCAGCAGCTTATGGGCAGGGGGCGCCGACAATGAGCAGTTCTTC
CDR3: CASSLWAGGADNEQFF
D: TRBD1
V: TRBV11-2
J: TRBJ2-1
size: -

DNA: TGTGCCAGCAGCGCTACAGGTTCTTCTAACTATGGCTACACCTTC
CDR3: CASSATGSSNYGYTF
D: -
V: TRBV7-9
J: TRBJ1-2
size: -

DNA: TGTGCCAGCAGTTACGGTCAGGGAGGGTTGCAGCCCCAGCATTTT
CDR3: CASSYGQGGLQPQHF
D: -
V: TRBV6-6
J: TRBJ1-5
size: -

DNA: TGCGCCAGCAGCCAAGGACAGGGAGCCCTGGGGTATGGCTACACCTTC
CDR3: CASSQGQGALGYGYTF
D: TRBD1
V: TRBV4-1
J: TRBJ1-2
size: -

DNA: TGTGCCAGCAGTAGAACAGGGGACGGTGGTGGCTACACCTTC
CDR3: CASSRTGDGGGYTF
D: TRBD1
V: TRBV6-6
J: TRBJ1-2
size: few

DNA: TGTGCCAGACTCGGGAAGTACTATGGCTACACCTTC
CDR3: CARLGKYYGYTF
D: -
V: TRBV9
J: TRBJ1-2
size: -

DNA: TGTGCCAGCAGCCAAGGGGGCACGGTGGTGGAGACCCAGTACTTC
CDR3: CASSQGGTVVETQYF
D: TRBD1
V: TRBV7-3
J: TRBJ2-5
size: -

DNA: TGTGCCAGCAGCCTTTCCGGGAGCCTAGCTTACGAGCAGTACTTC
CDR3: CASSLSGSLAYEQYF
D: -
V: TRBV5-5
J: TRBJ2-7
size: -

DNA: TGTGCCAGCAGCCAACGAGGACAAGGGTGGAATACGCAGTATTTT
CDR3: CASSQRGQGWNTQYF
D: -
V: TRBV3-1/TRBV3-2
J: TRBJ2-3
size: -

DNA: TGTGCCAGCAGCCTCGAGGTTCGATCCTACGAGCAGTACTTC
CDR3: CASSLEVRSYEQYF
D: -
V: TRBV3-1/TRBV3-2
J: TRBJ2-7
size: -

DNA: TGTGCCAGCAGCCGCTCATTAGAGGGCTATGGCTACACCTTC
CDR3: CASSRSLEGYGYTF
D: -
V: TRBV28
J: TRBJ1-2
size: -

DNA: TGTGCCAGCAGGCGACAGGGAGGGAACACTGAAGCTTTCTTT
CDR3: CASRRQGGNTEAFF
D: TRBD1
V: TRBV7-2
J: TRBJ1-1
size: -

DNA: TGCAGCGCAGGACTGCCCGATACGCAGTATTTT
CDR3: CSAGLPDTQYF
D: -
V: TRBV29-1
J: TRBJ2-3
size: -

DNA: TGTGCCAGCAGCTTGGTATTAACAGGGGGAACTGAAGCTTTCTTT
CDR3: CASSLVLTGGTEAFF
D: TRBD1
V: TRBV5-4
J: TRBJ1-1
size: -

DNA: TGTGCCAGCAACCCGGGACTTTCTACCGGGGAGCTGTTTTTT
CDR3: CASNPGLSTGELFF
D: -
V: TRBV5-6
J: TRBJ2-2
size: -

DNA: TGTGCCACCAGTGATTCCTCGGACAGGGCGGGCTATGGCTACACCTTC
CDR3: CATSDSSDRAGYGYTF
D: TRBD1
V: TRBV24-1
J: TRBJ1-2
size: -

DNA: TGTGCCATCAGCAGACAGGGCGGGAATCAGCCCCAGCATTTT
CDR3: CAISRQGGNQPQHF
D: TRBD1
V: TRBV10-3
J: TRBJ1-5
size: -

DNA: TGTGCCAGCAGCCAAGATCGGCGCGGAACCTCAGTCGGGGAGCTGTTTTTT
CDR3: CASSQDRRGTSVGELFF
D: -
V: TRBV4-2
J: TRBJ2-2
size: -

DNA: TGTGCCAGCAGTGAGCTAGCGGGGGCGGTCGGGGAGCTGTTTTTT
CDR3: CASSELAGAVGELFF
D: TRBD2
V: TRBV2
J: TRBJ2-2
size: -

DNA: TGTGCCAGCAGCTCAGACGGGATTAACTATGGCTACACCTTC
CDR3: CASSSDGINYGYTF
D: -
V: TRBV7-6
J: TRBJ1-2
size: -